This TCR beta chain was captured by sequencing in a study of blood T cell repertoires in COVID-19. Background on the study: The United States, Italy and Spain were the sources of the acute and convalescent COVID-19 samples. T cells, B-cell-depleted T cells, or PBMCs provided the cDNA or gDNA that served as material.

As originally analysed: Amplification of reference gene primers was used by the study to estimate nucleated cell counts. Produced via immunoSEQ multiplex PCR; TCRdb's table is partial and in-frame only. V and J calls plus clone size are reproduced from that table; the DNA served to infer D and trimming. Among approximately 100,000 clones, roughly 83% were seen once, and the ten largest hold 17%. V shed 6 bases and J shed 3 bases, with 9 bases lying between them. This CDR3 is 11 amino acids long. In germline, CDR1 is DFQATT, CDR2 SNEGSKA (reference sequence). The TCR originated in a woman aged 55-70 years with acute or convalescent COVID-19. The chain recombines TRBV20-1 with TRBJ2-7; the D gene is possibly TRBD2 (5 bases). The material sequenced was peripheral blood. CDR3 amino acids: CSAQDYYEQYF. CDR3 in DNA: TGCAGTGCCCAAGACTACTACGAGCAGTACTTC.